The text below deals with one T cell receptor beta chain. This specimen comes from a study of blood T cell repertoires in COVID-19. In the original processing: The assay estimated nucleated cells by amplifying reference gene primers. The repertoire was sequenced with immunoSEQ multiplex PCR; TCRdb's copy has only in-frame clones and lacks some. The DNA gave D and trimming, while V, J and clone size come from that table. The table includes roughly 460,000 clones, around nine tenths detected once. The V gene end was trimmed by 2 bases and the J gene end by 3 bases; junction bases not matched to a gene: 8. The germline gives CDR1 MNHEY, CDR2 SVGEGT. The CDR3 is 16 amino acids.

This receptor was identified in a man between 18 and 35 years old with COVID-19, enrolled during active disease. The sequenced sample consisted of peripheral blood. This chain joins TRBV6-2 or TRBV6-3 and TRBJ1-1, with TRBD1 matching 8 bases. CDR3 in DNA: TGTGCCAGCAGTTACCCTGGACAGGGCGTAGACACTGAAGCTTTCTTT. Amino acids: CASSYPGQGVDTEAFF.